The clone carrying this T cell receptor beta chain was seen at least ten times. What it binds is unknown. The data belong to a study of T cells after posttransplantation cyclophosphamide. Study conclusions and caveats: Skin or GI-infiltrating T cells shared few TRB sequences with blood. Donor CD8+ memory clones often dominated recipient blood repertoires at later times. Recipient CMV seropositivity and CMV reactivation strongly tracked TRB clonality.

This related bone marrow graft donor gave peripheral blood on the day of marrow donation. Only in-frame clones appear in the TCRdb table, and some are missing; sequencing was by immunoSEQ multiplex PCR. This sample carries some 46,000 clones, none of them present only once. The CDR3 totals 15 residues. Looked up from germline, CDR1 is MNHNS and CDR2 is SASEGT. Trimming took 2 bases from V and 0 from J, leaving 8 bases between them. V is TRBV6-1 and J is TRBJ2-1; a weak D match, TRBD1 (5 bases). This clonotype originated in a man aged 40-49 years in good health, CMV-negative, and a related stem cell transplant donor. Sequenced input: PBMCs. CDR3 DNA sequence: TGTGCCAGCAGTGAACAGGGATACTCCTACAATGAGCAGTTCTTC. It codes for CASSEQGYSYNEQFF.